This T cell receptor (beta chain) was captured in a study of cytomegalovirus exposure and HLA in healthy donors. J lost 1 base, V lost 0 bases, and 5 bases had no gene match. Germline lookup yields CDR1 LGHNA and CDR2 YSLEER. The CDR3 contains 17 residues. Worth noting for this clone: Its specificity is not known.

Researchers ran the PCR with 60 Vbeta and 13 Jbeta primers. In the original processing: The count from a later analysis was 60 million to 85 million unique TCR beta chains, some 12 million of them shared. Profiling relied on immunoSEQ multiplex PCR, and the TCRdb table lists in-frame clones only, not all of them. Clone size and the V and J calls come from that table; the DNA yielded D and trimming. This table holds about 59,000 clones, 83% found once. Study-wide points: Most CMV-associated TCR beta chains were later found to appear HLA-restricted. Associated with cytomegalovirus, according to the listing, were some 150 TCR beta chains. Several top significant clusters appeared, in a later analysis, to be linked to common viral pathogens.

Sequenced: PBMCs. The TCR was taken from a human donor in good health. The chain links TRBV4-3 to TRBJ2-1, with 8 bases lining up with TRBD2. The DNA of the CDR3 is TGCGCCAGCAGCCAAGAGCCGGGACTAGTATCCTACAATGAGCAGTTCTTC. Translation: CASSQEPGLVSYNEQFF.